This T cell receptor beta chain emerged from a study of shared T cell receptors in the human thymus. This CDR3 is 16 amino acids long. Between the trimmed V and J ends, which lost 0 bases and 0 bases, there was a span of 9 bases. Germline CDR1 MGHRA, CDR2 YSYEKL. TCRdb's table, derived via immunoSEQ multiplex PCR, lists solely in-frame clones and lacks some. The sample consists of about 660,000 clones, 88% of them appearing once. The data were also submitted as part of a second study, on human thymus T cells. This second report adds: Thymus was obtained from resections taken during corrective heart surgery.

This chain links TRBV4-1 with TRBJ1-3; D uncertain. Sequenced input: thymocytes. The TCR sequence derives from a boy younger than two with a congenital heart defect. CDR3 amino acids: CASSQESMSSGNTIYF. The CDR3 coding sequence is TGCGCCAGCAGCCAAGAATCGATGAGCTCTGGAAACACCATATATTTT.